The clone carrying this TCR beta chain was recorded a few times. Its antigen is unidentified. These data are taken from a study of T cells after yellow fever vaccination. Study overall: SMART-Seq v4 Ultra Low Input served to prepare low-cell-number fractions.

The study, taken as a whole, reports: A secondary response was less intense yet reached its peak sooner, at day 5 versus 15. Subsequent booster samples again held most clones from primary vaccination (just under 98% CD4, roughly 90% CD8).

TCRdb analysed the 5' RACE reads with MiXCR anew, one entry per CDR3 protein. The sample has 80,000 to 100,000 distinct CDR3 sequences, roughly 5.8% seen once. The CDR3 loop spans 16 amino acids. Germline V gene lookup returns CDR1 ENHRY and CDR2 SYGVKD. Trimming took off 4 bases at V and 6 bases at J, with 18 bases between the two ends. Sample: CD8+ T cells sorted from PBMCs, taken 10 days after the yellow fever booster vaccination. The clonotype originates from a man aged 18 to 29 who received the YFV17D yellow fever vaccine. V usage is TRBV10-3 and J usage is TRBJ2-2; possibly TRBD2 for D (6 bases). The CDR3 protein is CAISGPPREAAGELFF. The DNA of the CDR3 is TGTGCCATCAGTGGTCCCCCCAGGGAGGCCGCCGGGGAGCTGTTTTTT.